This TCR delta chain is from a study of gamma-delta chains in newborns, infants, children. At the level of the study: Polyclonal expansion of innate γδ T cells after birth follows microbial exposure.

Germline V gives CDR1 TSWWSYY, CDR2 QGS. The length of the CDR3 is 21 residues. The trim removed 5 bases at V and 1 base at J, leaving 16 bases unmatched. This clone is deemed medium-sized (0.01 to 0.1%). TCRdb made new clone calls on the reads using CATT. The data hold about 3,300 delta-chain clones, with around 50% observed a single time. The sequenced sample was blood. The chain carries TRDV1 and TRDJ2, with 13 nucleotides matching TRDD3. The TCR was taken from a child who received the measles vaccine. The CDR3: CALGPCLRLLGDTGLTAQLFF. The CDR3 DNA reads as TGTGCTCTTGGGCCGTGCCTACGCCTACTGGGGGATACGGGTTTGACAGCACAACTCTTCTTT.